Presented here are 18 T cell receptor beta chains from one specimen sequenced in a study of blood T cell repertoires in COVID-19. TCRdb's copy holds only in-frame clones and misses some; the assay was immunoSEQ multiplex PCR. Among 95,000 to 120,000 clones listed, about 84% were seen once. Source material: peripheral blood. The source is a man aged 50 to 59 with acute or convalescent COVID-19.

The V call is TRBV2, the J call TRBJ2-5; 9 bases match TRBD1. Germline V gene sequence: CDR1 SNHLY, CDR2 FYNNEI. Losses at the gene ends were 8 bases for V and 9 bases for J; bases not matched to a gene: 7. CDR3 length equals 12 residues. This CDR3 is CASGQGRLAQYF. The CDR3, as DNA: TGTGCCAGCGGACAGGGGCGCCTCGCCCAGTACTTC.

V and J are TRBV6-5 and TRBJ2-7, with 10 positions matching TRBD1. Germline CDR1 and CDR2: MNHEY and SVGAGI. This CDR3 has 14 residues. The V segment lost 10 bases and the J segment 6 bases; nucleotides outside the gene matches: 12. The CDR3 coding sequence is TGTGCCACCAAGATCGGGACAGGGGCGGGCGAGCAGTACTTC. This sequence encodes CATKIGTGAGEQYF.

The CDR3 loop is CASSRRGEWVYNSPLHF. The CDR3 region has the DNA TGTGCCAGCAGCCGCCGGGGGGAATGGGTGTATAATTCACCCCTCCACTTT. The chain recombines TRBV5-8 with TRBJ1-6; TRBD1 might be the D (5 bases). The CDR3 covers 17 residues. Between the trimmed V and J ends, which lost 4 bases and 4 bases, there was a span of 18 bases. Germline-derived CDR1 and CDR2 are SGHTS and YDEGEE.

This clone was seen only a few times. The CDR3 spells CAISAGGSDEQYV. The CDR3 DNA reads TGTGCCATCAGTGCGGGGGGGTCAGACGAGCAGTACGTC. This chain uses TRBV10-3 with TRBJ2-7; 8 bases are a match to TRBD2. CDR3 size: 13 residues. Trimming took 4 bases from V and 5 from J; bases not matched to a gene: 4. Germline CDR1 ENHRY, CDR2 SYGVKD.

This clone came up a few times. The chain couples TRBV7-9 to TRBJ2-3; 7 bases agree with TRBD1. The CDR3 totals 13 residues. V lost 8 bases to trimming and J lost 0 bases; unmatched junction nucleotides: 2. Germline V gene sequence: CDR1 SEHNR, CDR2 FQNEAQ (reference sequence). The CDR3 is CASSDRSTDTQYF. The CDR3 DNA sequence: TGTGCCAGCTCGGACAGGAGCACAGATACGCAGTATTTT.

This chain links TRBV6-2 or TRBV6-3 with TRBJ2-1; 7 bases match TRBD2. The V and J ends lost 6 bases and 8 bases, in that order; junction bases with no gene match: 10. The CDR3 sequence is 14 residues long. Germline CDR1 MNHEY, CDR2 SVGEGT. In nucleotides, the CDR3 is TGTGCCAGCAGCTTTAGCGGGCGTTGGGATGAGCAGTTCTTC. Its protein product is CASSFSGRWDEQFF.

J is TRBJ2-2 and V is TRBV19, with D maybe TRBD2 (6 bases). V was cut by 5 bases and J by 6 bases, with 10 bases left in between. The CDR3 runs 13 residues. CDR1 is LNHDA, CDR2 SQIVND, per germline (reference sequence). CDR3 loop: CASSLLAAGELFF. The CDR3 nucleotides read TGTGCCAGTAGTCTACTAGCTGCCGGGGAGCTGTTTTTT.

The genes are TRBV19 and TRBJ1-1, with TRBD1 as a possible D gene (5 bases). V lost 4 bases and J 7 bases, leaving 13 bases between the germline ends. The germline CDR1 and CDR2 sequences are LNHDA and SQIVND (reference sequence). There are 13 residues in the CDR3. The CDR3: CASSKATGLEAFF. DNA for the CDR3: TGTGCCAGTAGTAAGGCCACGGGACTTGAAGCTTTCTTT.

The chain couples TRBV2 to TRBJ2-7; tentative D call: TRBD2 (5 bases). Trimming took off 6 bases at V and 6 bases at J, with 12 bases between the two ends. The V gene's germline CDR1 is SNHLY and CDR2 FYNNEI. The CDR3 runs to 12 residues. This chain's CDR3 is CASSSGNREQYV. As DNA, the CDR3 is TGTGCCAGCAGCTCCGGGAATCGCGAGCAGTACGTC.

The V call is TRBV4-2, the J call TRBJ1-5; a possible D gene is TRBD1 (5 bases). CDR1 LGHNA and CDR2 YNFKEQ come from the germline V gene. The CDR3 totals 16 residues. V shed 0 bases and J shed 6 bases, with 15 bases lying between them. CDR3 amino acids: CASSQDLERGFQPQHF. DNA for the CDR3: TGTGCCAGCAGCCAAGATCTGGAACGGGGGTTTCAGCCCCAGCATTTT.

A single count supports this clone. CDR3 region: CASSLTQLNTGELFF. CDR3 DNA sequence: TGTGCCAGCAGCTTGACACAGCTGAACACCGGGGAGCTGTTTTTT. The V call is TRBV5-4, the J call TRBJ2-2; D ambiguous. The CDR3 totals 15 residues. The V end was cut by 1 base, the J end by 1 base, with 8 bases between. CDR1 and CDR2 (germline): SGHNT, YYREEE (reference sequence).

This sequence joins TRBV5-5 and TRBJ2-5; tentatively, D is TRBD2 (6 bases). The CDR3 spans 14 residues. V was clipped by 1 base and J by 5 bases, with 12 bases between them. Germline assignment: CDR1 SGHKS and CDR2 YYEKEE (reference sequence). The CDR3 region is CASSLWSAGETQYF. Written as DNA, the CDR3 is TGTGCCAGCAGCTTGTGGAGCGCGGGGGAGACCCAGTACTTC.

V is TRBV3-1 (or the pseudogene TRBV3-2) and J is TRBJ1-2; possibly TRBD1 for D (5 bases). CDR1 is LGHDT and CDR2 is YNNKEL in the germline V gene (reference sequence). The length of the CDR3 is 19 residues. V lost 0 bases and J lost 2, with 22 bases in between. CDR3: CASSQEGGGTHQWNYGYTF. Written as DNA, the CDR3 is TGTGCCAGCAGCCAAGAGGGAGGAGGGACGCACCAATGGAACTATGGCTACACCTTC.

This chain uses TRBV4-2 with TRBJ2-7, with 9 bases that match TRBD1. This CDR3 spans 15 amino acids. Trimming took 3 bases from V and 4 from J; bases not matched to a gene: 7. Germline CDR1 is LGHNA and CDR2 is YNFKEQ. DNA for the CDR3: TGTGCCAGCAGCCACCGGGACAGGGAACGGTACGAGCAGTACTTC. Translating gives CASSHRDRERYEQYF.

This clone was found many times. The V call is TRBV4-1, the J call TRBJ1-2; possibly TRBD1 for D (5 bases). In germline, CDR1 is MGHRA, CDR2 YSYEKL. There are 14 residues in the CDR3. Trimming left V 2 bases short and J 8 bases short, with 15 bases between. The CDR3: CASSQLTGLGGYTF. The DNA of the CDR3 is TGCGCCAGCAGCCAACTTACAGGCCTCGGCGGCTACACCTTC.

As to this clone: The sample carries other DNA sequences with the same CDR3. The CDR3 is CASRRGEKLFF. In DNA form, the CDR3 reads TGTGCCAGCAGAAGAGGTGAAAAACTGTTTTTT. The chain couples TRBV3-1 (or the pseudogene TRBV3-2) to TRBJ1-4; the D is unclear. V was clipped by 6 bases and J by 7 bases, with 6 bases between them. The germline gives CDR1 LGHDT, CDR2 YNNKEL (reference sequence). The CDR3 spans 11 residues.

This chain joins TRBV9 and TRBJ2-1; the D gene is possibly TRBD2 (6 bases). The CDR3 length is 13 residues. Per the germline V gene, CDR1 is SGDLS and CDR2 is YYNGEE. Trimming took off 1 base at V and 12 bases at J, with 14 bases between the two ends. CDR3 sequence: CASSVFLGGVQFF. The CDR3 nucleotides read TGTGCCAGCAGCGTATTTCTGGGGGGAGTGCAGTTCTTC. The variable domain in full, completed from reference TRBV9 and TRBJ2-1, reads DSGVTQTPKHLITATGQRVTLRCSPRSGDLSVYWYQQSLDQGLQFLIQYYNGEERAKGNILERFSAQQFPDLHSELNLSSLELGDSALYFCASSVFLGGVQFFGPGTRLTVL.

The sample holds a few counts of this clone. The chain is built from TRBV6-6 and TRBJ1-5; 7 bases map to TRBD1. This CDR3 is built from 17 residues. V lost 6 bases, J lost 0 bases, and 11 bases stayed unmatched. Germline V gene data show CDR1 as MNHNY and CDR2 as SVGAGI (reference sequence). CDR3 loop: CASSRQGGSYSNQPQHF. CDR3 coding DNA: TGTGCCAGCAGCCGACAGGGAGGGTCCTATAGCAATCAGCCCCAGCATTTT.